The TCR beta chain described here comes from a study of T cells in Graves' hyperthyroidism and ophthalmopathy. What was amplified from RNA transcripts were TCR beta CDR3 regions. An initial round of RT-PCR targeting the TCR CDR3 relied on the HTBI primer set. TCRdb fed the multiplex PCR reads into MiXCR, producing one record per CDR3 protein. The sample shows about 200,000 distinct CDR3 sequences, about 16% of them seen only once. Notes on the study in general: In the analysis, a 13 V-J model separated ophthalmopathy from stable hyperthyroidism.

The V gene's germline CDR1 is MDHEN and CDR2 SYDVKM. Trimming cost V 0 bases and J 0 bases, with 3 bases left between them. The CDR3 is 15 residues long. This clonotype was seen ten or more times. Its antigen is currently unknown. The patients, who ranged from 18 to 65 in age, presented with newly diagnosed hyperthyroidism lasting under 2 months. The sample taken for sequencing was blood. This receptor was taken from a man aged 40-49 years with Graves' hyperthyroidism. This chain connects TRBV28 to TRBJ2-6; no reliable D call. The DNA of the CDR3 is TGTGCCAGCAGTTTATGGGGCTCTGGGGCCAACGTCCTGACTTTC. This encodes CASSLWGSGANVLTF.